This T cell receptor delta chain appears in the sequencing data of a study of gamma-delta T cells after stem cell transplantation listed by TCRdb under 2016. The method behind the library was RT-PCR. TCRdb shows the sequencer as Illumina MiSeq. TCRdb reran clone calling on the public reads with CATT; rows sharing one DNA sequence were then combined. This sample is represented by roughly 12,000 delta-chain clones; less than 50% of them were singletons. The leading ten clones occupy around 2.8% of the sample. Points on this clone: The antigen it binds to is not known. No DNA is shown, since the ends of the CDR3 on it are uncertain; the CDR3 is the one TCRdb lists. The same CDR3 arises from other DNA sequences in this sample as well.

The CDR3 runs 20 amino acids, cysteine and phenylalanine included. The germline V gene supplies CDR1 TSWWSYY and CDR2 QGS. Recombination connected TRDV1 to TRDJ1; the D call in the table, TRDD3, was not verified against the DNA. The sequencing sample was made of gamma-delta T cells. The clonotype was recovered from a human donor. It is not recorded whose cells these are; they may come from a transplant donor. The CDR3 corresponds to CALGDFPLIDWAWGTDKLIF.